Sequencing of this T cell receptor (beta chain) was carried out in a study of blood T cell repertoires in COVID-19. Study in general: The United States, Italy and Spain supplied acute and convalescent COVID-19 samples. PBMCs, B-cell-depleted T cells, or T cells provided the cDNA or gDNA that made up the material.

Germline assignment: CDR1 SGHDT and CDR2 YYEEEE. The CDR3 runs 16 residues. V was clipped by 4 bases and J by 4 bases; unmatched bases: 8. The assay was immunoSEQ multiplex PCR, and TCRdb's table has in-frame clones only and misses some. The sample lists about 140,000 clones, about 80% occurring once. This clone was seen only once. Sequencing used peripheral blood. The V call is TRBV5-6, the J call TRBJ1-6; TRBD1 matches 7 bases. This clonotype was sampled from a man aged 65 to 79 who had recovered from COVID-19. CDR3 sequence (DNA): TGTGCCAGCAGCCCGCGGACAGGCGGGTATAATTCACCCCTCCACTTT. As protein: CASSPRTGGYNSPLHF.